These 15 T cell receptor beta chains came from one sample sequenced in a study of cytomegalovirus exposure and HLA in healthy donors (dated by TCRdb to 2017 to 2019). Preparation of the library involved the immunoSEQ multiplex PCR assay. The multiplex PCR relied on a mix of 60 forward primers for TCR Vbeta segments and 13 reverse primers for TCR Jbeta segments. This is the immuneACCESS table as TCRdb keeps it, with only in-frame sequences that have V and J called. A part of the clones is gone; compared with another copy, unresolved V genes explain less than half, and the rest is unexplained. Counted in this sample were over 150,000 clones; over 70% of them appeared once. Clones ranked in the top ten supply 10% to 15% of the sample. The sample consisted of PBMCs. These receptor sequences come from a man aged 25 to 40 in good health and CMV-seropositive.

This clone came up once. The rearrangement uses TRBV28 and TRBJ1-2, with D perhaps TRBD1 (6 bases). Germline CDR1 MDHEN, CDR2 SYDVKM. The CDR3 totals 13 residues. Trimming removed 7 bases from V and 4 bases from J, with 13 bases in between. The CDR3 here is CASNLGQLYGYTF. The CDR3 DNA reads TGTGCCAGCAACCTCGGACAGCTCTATGGCTACACCTTC.

The chain employs TRBV4-1 and TRBJ2-1; 11 bases are shared with TRBD2. This CDR3 comprises 16 residues. J lost 4 bases, V lost 4 bases, and 6 bases had no gene match. Germline CDR1 and CDR2: MGHRA and YSYEKL. The CDR3 sequence is CASSPNLAGGYNEQFF. The CDR3 DNA reads TGCGCCAGCAGCCCAAACCTAGCGGGAGGTTACAATGAGCAGTTCTTC.

The J gene is TRBJ2-1, the V gene TRBV11-2; 7 nucleotides match TRBD1. Per germline, CDR1 SGHAT and CDR2 FQNNGV. The CDR3 is 14 residues long. Trimming removed 1 base from V and 7 bases from J; junction bases left unmatched: 4. The CDR3 DNA follows: TGTGCCAGCAGCTTAGCGGGCAGGGGGAATGAGCAGTTCTTC. It codes for CASSLAGRGNEQFF.

This clone was detected only a few times. V is TRBV18 and J is TRBJ2-5, with 9 bases matching TRBD1. The CDR3 spans 13 residues. CDR1 KGHSH and CDR2 LQKENI come from the germline V gene. V shed 6 bases, J shed 4 bases, and the junction held 3 bases outside the gene matches. The DNA of the CDR3 is TGTGCCAGCTCTAGGGACAGGGCAGAGACCCAGTACTTC. It yields the protein CASSRDRAETQYF.

The chain has TRBV7-2 and TRBJ2-5, with D possibly TRBD2 on 5 matching bases. The CDR3 has 16 amino acids. In germline, CDR1 is SGHTA, CDR2 FQGNSA. V lost 3 bases and J 2 bases, leaving 16 bases between the germline ends. This CDR3 is CASSLAGGRTQETQYF. CDR3 DNA: TGTGCCAGCAGCTTGGCCGGCGGCAGGACTCAAGAGACCCAGTACTTC. The variable domain in full, with the rest retrieved from reference TRBV7-2 and TRBJ2-5, is GAGVSQSPSNKVTEKGKDVELRCDPISGHTALYWYRQSLGQGLEFLIYFQGNSAPDKSGLPSDRFSAERTGGSVSTLTIQRTQQEDSAVYLCASSLAGGRTQETQYFGPGTRLLVL.

This clone was recorded a few times. The gene calls are TRBV27 and TRBJ2-1; tentative D call: TRBD1 (5 bases). Germline values: CDR1 MNHEY, CDR2 SMNVEV (reference sequence). V lost 7 bases and J 7 bases, leaving 11 bases between the germline ends. The CDR3 extends over 12 amino acids. Here the CDR3 reads CASKSGWNEQFF. CDR3 nucleotides: TGTGCCAGCAAGTCAGGGTGGAATGAGCAGTTCTTC.

This chain links TRBV7-2 with TRBJ2-1; 9 bases match TRBD2. The CDR3 length is 15 residues. J was trimmed by 4 bases and V by 5 bases; bases with no gene match: 6. Germline V gives CDR1 SGHTA, CDR2 FQGNSA. CDR3 nucleotide sequence: TGTGCCAGCAGCCTGAAGACTAGCGGATACAATGAGCAGTTCTTC. Amino acids: CASSLKTSGYNEQFF.

This rearrangement joins TRBV10-3 to TRBJ2-7, with D possibly TRBD1 on 6 matching bases. Germline CDR1 ENHRY, CDR2 SYGVKD. The V and J ends lost 6 bases and 1 base respectively, with 13 bases between them. The CDR3 extends over 14 amino acids. CDR3 amino acids: CAISDRSASYEQYF. CDR3 sequence (DNA): TGTGCCATCAGCGACAGGTCAGCGTCCTACGAGCAGTACTTC.

The chain is built from TRBV27 and TRBJ1-5; no clear D gene. The CDR3 is made up of 13 amino acids. The V end lost 4 bases, the J end lost 7 bases, and 11 bases lay between the germline ends. From germline, CDR1 is MNHEY and CDR2 SMNVEV (reference sequence). CDR3: CASSWAVGQPQHF. CDR3 bases: TGTGCCAGCAGTTGGGCTGTCGGACAGCCCCAGCATTTT.

The rearrangement uses TRBV10-2 and TRBJ1-3; D call uncertain. CDR3 size: 17 residues. The V end was cut by 4 bases, the J end by 1 base, with 17 bases between. Germline V gene data show CDR1 as WSHSY and CDR2 as SAAADI. CDR3 amino acids: CASSVTSKSASGNTIYF. CDR3 bases: TGCGCCAGCAGTGTAACGTCAAAGAGCGCGTCTGGAAACACCATATATTTT.

The genes are TRBV12-5 and TRBJ2-3; perhaps TRBD2 as D (6 bases). V shed 6 bases and J shed 0 bases, with 13 bases lying between them. The CDR3 length is 15 residues. Germline V gene lookup returns CDR1 LGHNT and CDR2 FRNRAP. The CDR3 DNA reads as TGTGCTAGTGGCCGGGGACTTAAAAGCACAGATACGCAGTATTTT. It translates to CASGRGLKSTDTQYF.

The chain couples TRBV5-4 to TRBJ2-1, with 10 nucleotides matching TRBD2. Germline V gene data show CDR1 as SGHNT and CDR2 as YYREEE (reference sequence). The CDR3 sequence is 13 residues long. The V and J ends lost 3 bases and 6 bases, in that order; junction bases with no gene match: 0. CDR3 sequence (DNA): TGTGCCAGCAGCTGGACTAGCGGCAATGAGCAGTTCTTC. Translated, it gives CASSWTSGNEQFF.

This clone was counted a few times. The genes are TRBV9 and TRBJ2-3, with D perhaps matching TRBD1 (5 bases). The V gene's germline CDR1 is SGDLS and CDR2 YYNGEE. The CDR3 extends over 14 amino acids. Trimming removed 9 bases from V and 3 bases from J, with 17 bases in between. CDR3 region: CATTPGFQTDTQYF. CDR3 in DNA: TGTGCCACCACACCAGGGTTTCAAACAGATACGCAGTATTTT.

Here the CDR3 reads CASSARVVGTYNEQFF. CDR3 DNA sequence: TGTGCCAGCAGCGCCAGGGTCGTCGGCACCTACAATGAGCAGTTCTTC. The genes are TRBV7-9 and TRBJ2-1; maybe TRBD1 (5 bases). This CDR3 has 16 residues. Between the trimmed V and J ends, which lost 5 bases and 2 bases, there was a span of 16 bases. Germline loops: CDR1 SEHNR, CDR2 FQNEAQ (reference sequence).

The chain has TRBV6-5 and TRBJ2-1; 11 bases line up with TRBD1. V shed 5 bases and J 9 bases; nucleotides not matched to a gene: 6. CDR1 MNHEY and CDR2 SVGAGI come from the germline V gene. The CDR3 length is 14 residues. The CDR3 sequence is CASSPGTGGCEQFF. The CDR3, as DNA: TGTGCCAGCAGTCCCGGGACAGGGGGATGTGAGCAGTTCTTC.